This TCR beta chain was identified in a study of cytomegalovirus exposure and HLA in healthy donors. The method was immunoSEQ multiplex PCR; TCRdb's version includes in-frame clones alone and lacks a portion of them. The data show roughly 310,000 clones, approximately 91% seen once. Looked up from germline, CDR1 is MNHNS and CDR2 is SASEGT. The CDR3 extends over 14 amino acids. V was pared by 9 bases and J by 6 bases, with 6 bases of the junction left unmatched. Sequencing was performed on PBMCs. This chain joins TRBV6-1 and TRBJ2-7, with 15 bases fitting TRBD2. The receptor was isolated from a man aged 30 to 39 in good health and CMV-seronegative. CDR3 nucleotides: TGTGCCAGTAGGACTAGCGGGGGGGCCGGCGAGCAGTACTTC. Amino acid sequence: CASRTSGGAGEQYF.